A selection of T cell receptor beta chains follows, all from one sample in a study of T-cell memory formation after mild COVID-19. Each CDR3 protein gets one entry after TCRdb re-called the 5' RACE reads with MiXCR. The repertoire holds 400,000 to 500,000 distinct CDR3 sequences, with roughly 18% as singletons. The sequencing input was PBMCs or a T cell subset sorted from them (not recorded which). These receptors originate from a young man who had mild COVID-19 (a few samples of this study predate the infection). Cell type and time point are not known. The CDR3 runs from the conserved cysteine through the conserved F or W. Fields, in order: clone size, J gene, V gene, D gene, CDR3 protein, CDR3 DNA. D genes are given only for firm matches. Clone size, where shown, is once, few, many, or a class for clones that have expanded.

abundance: .; j_gene: TRBJ1-3; v_gene: TRBV12-3/TRBV12-4; d_gene: .; CDR3aa: CASSFRISGNTIYF; CDR3nt: TGTGCCAGCAGTTTTAGAATCTCTGGAAACACCATATATTTT
abundance: few; j_gene: TRBJ2-7; v_gene: TRBV12-3/TRBV12-4; d_gene: TRBD1; CDR3aa: CASRGTALEQYF; CDR3nt: TGTGCCAGCAGGGGGACAGCTCTCGAGCAGTACTTC
abundance: few; j_gene: TRBJ2-1; v_gene: TRBV20-1; d_gene: .; CDR3aa: CSATAGEQFF; CDR3nt: TGCAGTGCCACCGCGGGGGAGCAGTTCTTC
abundance: few; j_gene: TRBJ1-1; v_gene: TRBV4-3; d_gene: .; CDR3aa: CASSQDRSRAMNTEAFF; CDR3nt: TGCGCCAGCAGCCAAGATAGGTCGCGGGCCATGAACACTGAAGCTTTCTTT
abundance: .; j_gene: TRBJ1-2; v_gene: TRBV5-1; d_gene: .; CDR3aa: CASSWGAYGYTF; CDR3nt: TGCGCCAGCAGCTGGGGGGCCTATGGCTACACCTTC
abundance: few; j_gene: TRBJ2-1; v_gene: TRBV20-1; d_gene: TRBD2; CDR3aa: CSASWFAGGNEQFF; CDR3nt: TGCAGTGCTAGTTGGTTCGCGGGGGGGAATGAGCAGTTCTTC
abundance: few; j_gene: TRBJ2-7; v_gene: TRBV6-2/TRBV6-3; d_gene: .; CDR3aa: CASSQAVRYEQYF; CDR3nt: TGTGCCAGCAGCCAAGCCGTTCGCTACGAGCAGTACTTC
abundance: .; j_gene: TRBJ1-3; v_gene: TRBV27; d_gene: .; CDR3aa: CASARGGVGNTIYF; CDR3nt: TGTGCCAGCGCGCGGGGGGGTGTTGGAAACACCATATATTTT
abundance: few; j_gene: TRBJ2-5; v_gene: TRBV6-5; d_gene: .; CDR3aa: CASSYNGDLFQYF; CDR3nt: TGTGCCAGCAGTTACAATGGGGATCTTTTTCAGTACTTC
abundance: .; j_gene: TRBJ2-5; v_gene: TRBV6-4; d_gene: TRBD1; CDR3aa: CASGNTGGQETQYF; CDR3nt: TGTGCCAGCGGAAACACAGGGGGCCAAGAGACCCAGTACTTC
abundance: .; j_gene: TRBJ2-5; v_gene: TRBV7-2; d_gene: TRBD2; CDR3aa: CASSWLAGGPQETQYF; CDR3nt: TGTGCCAGCAGCTGGCTAGCGGGGGGACCCCAGGAGACCCAGTACTTC
abundance: many; j_gene: TRBJ2-1; v_gene: TRBV11-2; d_gene: .; CDR3aa: CASSGNEQFF; CDR3nt: TGTGCCAGCAGTGGGAATGAGCAGTTCTTC